This TCR beta chain was obtained from a study of shared clonotypes between healthy human individuals. Study-wide findings and caveats: Generation probability values for non-shared clonotypes were lower than those for clonotypes shared by all four donors.

Remarks on this clone: The antigen is not known. Other DNA variants within this sample encode the same CDR3.

Germline CDR1 and CDR2: MNHEY and SVGAGI. This CDR3 has 13 amino acids. Trimming removed 2 bases at V and 1 base at J, with 5 bases between. Repertoires were generated with immunoSEQ multiplex PCR, while TCRdb's copy carries only in-frame clones and drops some. The sample carries about 2.4 million clones, approximately 92% recorded once. The sequence was collected from a man aged 18 to 29 in good health. Sequences were obtained from naive CD4+ T cells sorted from blood. Subset in this sample: CD45RA+ positively selected. V and J are TRBV6-5 and TRBJ1-1; D may be TRBD1 (5 bases). The CDR3, as DNA: TGTGCCAGCAGTTACAGGGGGAACACTGAAGCTTTCTTT. Encoded protein: CASSYRGNTEAFF.